This TCR beta chain was documented in a study of beta chain features in type 1 diabetes. General observations from the study: Shortening that was moderate but significant affected the TCRB CDR3s of Type 1 diabetes patients in all four CD4+ subsets. More deletions and fewer insertions at VDJ junctions were found in patients with type 1 diabetes. The naive, central memory and Treg TCRB repertoires of patients appeared to be more similar to one another than those of healthy donors.

cDNA synthesis used the whole RNA isolate, giving expressed TCRB sequences. Assay: immunoSEQ multiplex PCR; the TCRdb copy retains only in-frame clones and omits some. The sample consists of about 240,000 clones, about 14% of them appearing once. Blood was collected once per donor into heparin, averaging approximately 110 mL. With regard to this clone: Antigen: not known.

The CDR3 has 16 residues. Trimming took 1 base from V and 0 from J, leaving 14 bases between them. Germline-derived CDR1 and CDR2 are GTSNPN and SVGIG (reference sequence). The source of this sequence is a man aged 30 to 45 with type 1 diabetes. The chain is built from TRBV30 and TRBJ2-3; D is possibly TRBD2 (7 bases). Specimen: naive CD4+ T cells from blood. CDR3 region: CAWSAGGGTSTDTQYF. The CDR3, as DNA: TGTGCCTGGAGTGCGGGGGGCGGGACTAGCACAGATACGCAGTATTTT.